This T cell receptor beta chain was sequenced during a study of Graves' ophthalmopathy and Graves' hyperthyroidism (dated by TCRdb to the late 2010s). The study in broad terms: Peripheral blood was collected at initial diagnosis, prior to any treatment. TCR beta repertoire signatures were used to distinguish Graves' ophthalmopathy from Graves' hyperthyroidism and to predict progression to ophthalmopathy. In total, around 130 blood samples were TCR-sequenced: around 42 ophthalmopathy, about 75 hyperthyroidism and approximately 17 hyperthyroidism-to-ophthalmopathy patients. To explore V-J signatures that separate ophthalmopathy from hyperthyroidism, a discovery set of approximately 100 patients was enrolled, consisting of 40 to 45 with ophthalmopathy and around 57 with stable hyperthyroidism. An independent validation cohort was composed of roughly 19 hyperthyroidism patients and 17 patients who later progressed from hyperthyroidism to ophthalmopathy. T-cell repertoires of thyroid tissue and blood were compared in 5 or 6 hyperthyroidism patients. After sampling, hyperthyroidism patients received methimazole starting at 30 mg daily, and ophthalmopathy patients received high-dose intravenous methylprednisolone.

Ophthalmopathy patients had moderately to severely active disease, Clinical Activity Score of at least 3, NOSPECS grade of at least 4, and disease duration under 3 months. Anyone with other autoimmune diseases, uncontrolled infections, pregnancy or lactation was excluded from the study. Diagnosis was based on clinical symptoms, serum thyroxine, TRAb, thyroid ultrasound and orbital computed tomography. Using Ficoll-Paque density gradient centrifugation, PBMCs were isolated from 9.5 to 10 ml of fresh peripheral blood. Total RNA was extracted with Trizol reagent and quality-checked on an Agilent 2100 Bioanalyzer. Spanning cysteine to phenylalanine, the CDR3 consists of 14 amino acids. Just the 42-base CDR3 DNA is kept, in frame starting at base 1. Trimming removed 4 bases from V and 3 bases from J, leaving 14 bases between the germline ends. The germline V gene (reference sequence) specifies SGHNT as CDR1 and YYREEE as CDR2.

Here is what the overall study found, with its caveats: Ophthalmopathy was separated from stable hyperthyroidism by the 13-signature model with around 89% sensitivity and about 81% specificity in cross-validation and with 80%/75% in the test set. In validation, the model predicted ophthalmopathy progression with more than 55% sensitivity and 72% to 80% specificity; some 13 predicted patients were CT-confirmed with GO in a median of approximately 6.5 months. Most expanded thyroid clonotypes with a frequency above 0.001 also appeared in blood, which suggests that blood repertoires may reflect the immune response in the thyroid. No statistical method was used to predetermine the sample size, and group allocation was not hidden from the investigators.

For repertoire sequencing, TCR beta CDR3 regions were amplified from RNA transcripts. HTBI primers and the Qiagen OneStep RT-PCR kit were used in a first-round RT-PCR, which was followed by a second-round multiplex PCR, size selection and purification. Libraries were sequenced paired-end with 100 bp reads on an Illumina HiSeq2000. From the authors' description of their analysis: Reads were processed with SOAPnuke, discarding reads with adapters, uncalled bases, mean Phred below 15, or no exact constant-primer or identifier match. High-quality paired reads were merged with COPE v1.2.5. Each unique nucleotide sequence was defined as a clonotype, and clonotypes were aligned to IMGT TRB V, D and J references with MiTCR v1.1. Only V-J combinations with frequency above 0.0001 were analysed, covering around 99% of repertoires. For each V-J combination, a TCR clonal expansion and chaos score was defined as F50 clonal expansion divided by the chaos observed in the TCRdist matrix. Welch's t-statistics and random forest were used to narrow the features down to approximately 13 V-J combinations, which were then fed into a naive Bayes classifier. Thyroid-blood repertoire similarity was quantified with the Morisita-Horn index. TCRdb handled the public reads itself, with Q25 trimming in fastp and clone calling in MiXCR, and kept productive beta chains. Every distinct CDR3 protein forms one entry, paired with its most common genes and DNA. TCRdb's processing, not the authors' own work, is the source of the V and J calls. In this sample the table shows 660,000 or so distinct CDR3 sequences, roughly two fifths of which occur a single time. The ten most abundant clones make up over 2.5% of the sample.

In its sample, this clonotype was seen many times. The target of this receptor is not known. No per-base quality is available; no much larger clone lies one base away. Sequenced material: peripheral blood. This TCR derives from an adult man with Graves' ophthalmopathy. Recombination joined TRBV5-4 with TRBJ2-7, with the D segment possibly TRBD1 or TRBD2, each aligning over 5 bases. The CDR3 region has the sequence CASSLGRDHYEQYF. DNA sequence: TGTGCCAGCAGCCTGGGACGGGACCACTACGAGCAGTACTTC.